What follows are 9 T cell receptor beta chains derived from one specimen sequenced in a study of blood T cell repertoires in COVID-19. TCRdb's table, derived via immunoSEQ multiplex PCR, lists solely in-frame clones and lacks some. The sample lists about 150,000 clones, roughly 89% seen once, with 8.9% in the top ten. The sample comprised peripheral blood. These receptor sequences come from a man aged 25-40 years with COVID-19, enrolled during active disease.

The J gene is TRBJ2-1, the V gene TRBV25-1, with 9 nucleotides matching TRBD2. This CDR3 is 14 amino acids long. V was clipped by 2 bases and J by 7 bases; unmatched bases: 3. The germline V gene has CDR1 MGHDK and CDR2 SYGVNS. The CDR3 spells CASSELAGKNEQFF. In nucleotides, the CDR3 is TGTGCCAGCAGTGAACTAGCGGGAAAAAATGAGCAGTTCTTC.

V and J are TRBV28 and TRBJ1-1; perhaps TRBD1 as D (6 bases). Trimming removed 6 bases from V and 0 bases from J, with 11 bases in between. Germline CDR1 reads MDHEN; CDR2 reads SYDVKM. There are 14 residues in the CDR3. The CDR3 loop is CASRFGTLNTEAFF. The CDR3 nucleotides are TGTGCCAGCAGGTTCGGGACACTGAACACTGAAGCTTTCTTT.

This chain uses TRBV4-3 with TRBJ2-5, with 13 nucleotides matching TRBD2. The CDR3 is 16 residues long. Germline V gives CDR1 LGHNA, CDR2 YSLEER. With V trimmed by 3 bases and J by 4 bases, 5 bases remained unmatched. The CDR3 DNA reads TGCGCCAGCAGCCAGAACGGACTAGCGGGAGTAGAGACCCAGTACTTC. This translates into CASSQNGLAGVETQYF.

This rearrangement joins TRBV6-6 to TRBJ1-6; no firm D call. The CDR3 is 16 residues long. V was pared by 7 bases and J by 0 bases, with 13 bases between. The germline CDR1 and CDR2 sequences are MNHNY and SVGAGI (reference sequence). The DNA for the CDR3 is TGTGCCAGCATCTCGTCTCGGAGCTCCTATAATTCACCCCTCCACTTT. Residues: CASISSRSSYNSPLHF.

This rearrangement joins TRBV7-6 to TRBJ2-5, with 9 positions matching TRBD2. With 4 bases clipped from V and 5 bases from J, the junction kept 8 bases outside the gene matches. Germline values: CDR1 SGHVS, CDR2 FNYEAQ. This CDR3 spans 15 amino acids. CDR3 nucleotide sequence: TGTGCCAGCAGCTCAGGGGGACTAGCCCGGGAGACCCAGTACTTC. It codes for CASSSGGLARETQYF.

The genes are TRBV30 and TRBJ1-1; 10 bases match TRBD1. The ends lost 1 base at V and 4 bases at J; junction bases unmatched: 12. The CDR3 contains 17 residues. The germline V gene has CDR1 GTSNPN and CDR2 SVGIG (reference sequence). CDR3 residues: CAWSAPRRDRGGTEAFF. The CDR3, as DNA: TGTGCCTGGAGTGCCCCACGGCGGGACAGGGGAGGCACTGAAGCTTTCTTT.

CDR3 coding DNA: TGTGCCAGCAGTGCGGGGAGGAATTCACCCCTCCACTTT. It is translated as CASSAGRNSPLHF. This chain connects TRBV2 to TRBJ1-6; unclear D gene. Trimming removed 4 bases from V and 7 bases from J, with 8 bases in between. Germline V gene data show CDR1 as SNHLY and CDR2 as FYNNEI. The CDR3 spans 13 residues.

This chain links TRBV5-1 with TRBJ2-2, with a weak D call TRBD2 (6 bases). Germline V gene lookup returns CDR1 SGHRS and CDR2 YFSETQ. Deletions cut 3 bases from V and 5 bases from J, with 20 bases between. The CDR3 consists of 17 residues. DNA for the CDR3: TGCGCCAGCAGCTCGCCAAGAGGGGCCGGGGGAACCGGGGAGCTGTTTTTT. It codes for CASSSPRGAGGTGELFF.

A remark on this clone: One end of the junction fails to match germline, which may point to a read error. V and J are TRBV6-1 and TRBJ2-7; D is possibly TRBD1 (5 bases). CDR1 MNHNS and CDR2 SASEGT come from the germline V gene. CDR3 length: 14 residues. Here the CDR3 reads CASSEADSPRMGGF. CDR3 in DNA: TGTGCCAGCAGTGAAGCCGACAGCCCCAGAATGGGCGGCTTC.